The clone carrying this TCR beta chain was seen ten or more times. The target antigen is unknown. The source of the sample is a study of neurological immune-mediated disorders. Study conclusions and caveats: Phylogenetically, 18 of 34 multiple sclerosis patients' repertoires fell into one related-CDR3 cluster, a possible signature.

Each CDR3 protein is one row after TCRdb ran MiXCR on the 5' RACE reads. The sample includes approximately 80,000 distinct CDR3 sequences, about 4.3% of them seen just once. The time point denotes: longitudinal time-point 3. Sample: PBMCs. The receptor was derived from a woman aged 55-69 years with multiple sclerosis.

The CDR3 region is CASSLEWAENTEAFF. The CDR3 DNA is TGTGCCAGCAGTTTAGAGTGGGCAGAGAACACTGAAGCTTTCTTT. V and J are TRBV12-3 or TRBV12-4 and TRBJ1-1; D is unresolved. V shed 1 base and J shed 1 base, with 10 bases lying between them. There are 15 residues in the CDR3.